These 22 T cell receptor beta chains originate from one sample sequenced in a study of T cell changes during pregnancy in multiple sclerosis. The table came from immunoSEQ multiplex PCR; TCRdb's copy has only in-frame clones and leaves some out. The top ten clones hold almost 5.5% of a sample with about 35,000 clones, about nine tenths of them seen once. Sample: peripheral blood, taken in the third trimester of pregnancy. Receptors were obtained from a female donor in good health, enrolled as a control in a pregnancy study.

The rearrangement uses TRBV5-8 and TRBJ2-1, with D unresolved. Germline CDR1 reads SGHTS; CDR2 reads YDEGEE. Trimming took 4 bases from V and 2 from J, leaving 10 bases between them. The CDR3 is made up of 14 amino acids. CDR3 in DNA: TGTGCCAGCAGCGTTCTAGAACCCTACAATGAGCAGTTCTTC. The encoded protein is CASSVLEPYNEQFF. The full variable domain, in which reference TRBV5-8 and TRBJ2-1 provide the parts outside the CDR3, is EAGVTQSPTHLIKTRGQQATLRCSPISGHTSVYWYQQALGLGLQFLLWYDEGEERNRGNFPPRFSGRQFPNYSSELNVNALELEDSALYLCASSVLEPYNEQFFGPGTRLTVL.

This chain connects TRBV6-5 to TRBJ2-7, with 8 bases fitting TRBD1. The ends lost 5 bases at V and 6 bases at J; junction bases unmatched: 6. This CDR3 spans 13 amino acids. Germline V gene lookup returns CDR1 MNHEY and CDR2 SVGAGI. The DNA of the CDR3 is TGTGCCAGCAGTCCCAGGGGGCGAAGCGAGCAGTACTTC. Translation: CASSPRGRSEQYF.

V is TRBV4-1 and J is TRBJ1-2, with D unresolved. Trimming left V 0 bases short and J 7 bases short, with 12 bases between. Germline assignment: CDR1 MGHRA and CDR2 YSYEKL. This CDR3 region has 14 residues. The CDR3 loop reads CASSQERRDGGYTF. The DNA for the CDR3 is TGCGCCAGCAGCCAAGAGAGGAGGGATGGTGGCTACACCTTC.

CDR3 sequence (DNA): TGTGCCAGCAGTTCTAACAGGGTAACTGAAGCTTTCTTT. This translates into CASSSNRVTEAFF. The rearrangement links TRBV27 to TRBJ1-1; perhaps TRBD1 as D (6 bases). The V gene lost 4 bases and the J gene lost 5 bases, with 11 bases spanning the gap. Germline CDR1 is MNHEY and CDR2 is SMNVEV (reference sequence). The CDR3 consists of 13 residues.

This sequence joins TRBV5-1 and TRBJ2-7, with 14 bases identical to TRBD2. Trimming at V came to 0 bases and at J to 4 bases, leaving 0 bases not matched to a gene. Germline CDR1 is SGHRS and CDR2 is YFSETQ. The CDR3 contains 15 residues. The CDR3 protein is CASSLGLAGGYEQYF. The CDR3 DNA sequence: TGCGCCAGCAGCTTGGGACTAGCGGGAGGGTACGAGCAGTACTTC.

The V gene is TRBV6-1, the J gene TRBJ2-1; D perhaps matches TRBD2 (6 bases). Germline V lookup: CDR1 MNHNS, CDR2 SASEGT. CDR3 length: 15 amino acids. V shed 2 bases and J shed 9 bases, with 17 bases lying between them. For the CDR3, the DNA is TGTGCCAGCAGTGAAAGTTACGGGGGAGCGGGTGAGCAGTTCTTC. Translated: CASSESYGGAGEQFF.

This clone was counted once. This chain links TRBV29-1 with TRBJ2-1; a possible D gene is TRBD2 (6 bases). Per germline, CDR1 SQVTM and CDR2 ANQGSEA. The CDR3 sequence is 12 residues long. V lost 6 bases, J lost 3 bases, and 9 bases lay in between. The CDR3: CSVGDFYNEQFF. CDR3 DNA sequence: TGCAGCGTAGGGGACTTCTACAATGAGCAGTTCTTC.

The gene calls are TRBV9 and TRBJ2-3; tentative D call: TRBD2 (6 bases). The germline gives CDR1 SGDLS, CDR2 YYNGEE. This CDR3 region has 14 residues. V lost 0 bases and J lost 3, with 8 bases in between. The CDR3 loop is CASSVDGGTDTQYF. Here the CDR3 DNA reads TGTGCCAGCAGCGTAGATGGGGGGACAGATACGCAGTATTTT.

The rearrangement links TRBV28 to TRBJ2-4, with 7 bases identical to TRBD1. This CDR3 is built from 16 residues. With 6 bases clipped from V and 0 bases from J, the junction kept 8 bases outside the gene matches. Germline-derived CDR1 and CDR2 are MDHEN and SYDVKM. The CDR3 protein is CASRSPGQRAKNIQYF. The CDR3 DNA sequence: TGTGCCAGCAGAAGTCCGGGACAGAGAGCCAAAAACATTCAGTACTTC.

The rearrangement uses TRBV7-7 and TRBJ1-1, with a possible D match to TRBD1 (5 bases). Germline V CDR1 and CDR2: SSHAT, FNYEAQ (reference sequence). Trimming took 2 bases from V and 3 from J, leaving 19 bases between them. The CDR3 is made up of 17 amino acids. This chain's CDR3 is CASSLRGQRFGDTEAFF. The CDR3 DNA reads TGTGCCAGCAGCTTAAGGGGCCAGAGATTTGGTGACACTGAAGCTTTCTTT.

The chain has TRBV21-1 and TRBJ1-2; TRBD1, the D gene given by the table, was not confirmed from the DNA. TRBV21-1 is deemed a pseudogene. This CDR3 comprises 18 residues. The CDR3 reads CASSNPGHQLDINYGYTF. As DNA, the CDR3 is TGTGCCAGCAGCAACCCGGGACACCAGTTAGACATTAACTATGGCTACACCTTC.

This clone came up once. The CDR3 region has the DNA TGTGCCAGCAGTTTCACAGCGGGACAGGGAACCCACGAGCAGTACTTC. Its protein is CASSFTAGQGTHEQYF. The V call is TRBV6-6, the J call TRBJ2-7; 9 positions agree with TRBD1. The CDR3 is made up of 16 amino acids. The germline gives CDR1 MNHNY, CDR2 SVGAGI (reference sequence). V was pared by 4 bases and J by 5 bases, with 12 bases of the junction left unmatched.

The rearrangement joins TRBV19 to TRBJ2-2; D is perhaps TRBD1 (6 bases). Germline loops: CDR1 LNHDA, CDR2 SQIVND (reference sequence). The CDR3 loop spans 15 amino acids. Trimming cost V 5 bases and J 4 bases, with 14 bases left between them. CDR3 nucleotide sequence: TGTGCCAGTAGTCCGAGGACAGCTCCCACCGGGGAGCTGTTTTTT. It codes for CASSPRTAPTGELFF.

The chain combines TRBV5-1 with TRBJ2-7, with a weak D call TRBD2 (6 bases). Between the trimmed V and J ends, which lost 4 bases and 6 bases, there was a span of 20 bases. Germline lookup yields CDR1 SGHRS and CDR2 YFSETQ. This CDR3 is 15 amino acids long. The CDR3 bases are TGCGCCAGCAGCACCCAAGGGACTGGGCGCCCCGAGCAGTACTTC. Its translation: CASSTQGTGRPEQYF. Full variable domain (remainder filled in from reference TRBV5-1 and TRBJ2-7): KAGVTQTPRYLIKTRGQQVTLSCSPISGHRSVSWYQQTPGQGLQFLFEYFSETQRNKGNFPGRFSGRQFSNSRSEMNVSTLELGDSALYLCASSTQGTGRPEQYFGPGTRLTVT.

The chain has TRBV4-3 and TRBJ1-6; 10 bases are shared with TRBD1. The ends lost 3 bases at V and 10 bases at J; junction bases unmatched: 6. Germline CDR1 is LGHNA and CDR2 is YSLEER. The CDR3 contains 15 residues. The DNA for the CDR3 is TGCGCCAGCAGCCAGGCAGGACAGGGGGAATCACCCCTCCACTTT. This translates into CASSQAGQGESPLHF.

V and J are TRBV7-3 and TRBJ2-7, with 9 bases matching TRBD1. There are 14 residues in the CDR3. CDR1 is SGHTA and CDR2 is FQGTGA in the germline V gene. V was pared by 2 bases and J by 4 bases, with 3 bases of the junction left unmatched. CDR3 DNA: TGTGCCAGCAGCTTAGACAGGGGGAGGTACGAGCAGTACTTC. Protein: CASSLDRGRYEQYF.

The rearrangement uses TRBV11-1 and TRBJ1-1; perhaps TRBD1 as D (5 bases). Trimming shortened V by 0 bases and J by 4 bases, and 9 bases separated the two germline ends. Germline V gene data show CDR1 as SGHAT and CDR2 as FQDESV (reference sequence). CDR3 length equals 14 residues. CDR3 loop: CASSLAGGGTEAFF. In DNA, the CDR3 is TGTGCCAGCAGCTTAGCGGGGGGAGGCACTGAAGCTTTCTTT.

This sequence joins TRBV4-1 and TRBJ1-5; 7 bases match TRBD1. The CDR3 runs 16 residues. The junction had 10 bases not matched to a gene; V was cut back by 2 bases and J by 6 bases. Germline CDR1 is MGHRA and CDR2 is YSYEKL. CDR3 protein: CASSQSSPQGLQPQHF. CDR3 nucleotide sequence: TGCGCCAGCAGCCAATCGAGCCCACAGGGGCTTCAGCCCCAGCATTTT.

The chain carries TRBV7-9 and TRBJ1-1; D might be TRBD1 (6 bases). The germline V gene has CDR1 SEHNR and CDR2 FQNEAQ (reference sequence). The CDR3 consists of 14 residues. Trimming took off 8 bases at V and 4 bases at J, with 17 bases between the two ends. The CDR3 reads CASPLGGPLTEAFF. The CDR3 DNA reads TGTGCCAGCCCCCTAGGGGGTCCCCTCACTGAAGCTTTCTTT.

The chain joins TRBV7-6 to TRBJ2-3; weak D call: TRBD2 (5 bases). With 5 bases removed from V and 7 bases from J, the gap between germline ends came to 13 bases. The CDR3 extends over 13 amino acids. Germline assignment: CDR1 SGHVS and CDR2 FNYEAQ. The CDR3 coding sequence is TGTGCCAGCAGCGGGAGCGAACACAATACGCAGTATTTT. Its protein product is CASSGSEHNTQYF.

V usage is TRBV5-1 and J usage is TRBJ2-3, with D unresolved. The ends were cut back, 6 bases at V and 3 bases at J, with 5 bases in the middle. The CDR3 loop spans 11 amino acids. From germline, CDR1 is SGHRS and CDR2 YFSETQ. CDR3 sequence reads: CASMRTDTQYF. In DNA, the CDR3 is TGCGCCAGCATGCGTACAGATACGCAGTATTTT. Together with reference TRBV5-1 and TRBJ2-3, the CDR3 gives the full variable domain: KAGVTQTPRYLIKTRGQQVTLSCSPISGHRSVSWYQQTPGQGLQFLFEYFSETQRNKGNFPGRFSGRQFSNSRSEMNVSTLELGDSALYLCASMRTDTQYFGPGTRLTVL.

The chain couples TRBV14 to TRBJ2-2; D may be TRBD1 (8 bases). V lost 6 bases and J 4 bases, leaving 15 bases between the germline ends. This CDR3 is 15 amino acids long. Per the germline V gene, CDR1 is SGHDN and CDR2 is FVKESK. This CDR3 is CASRTTGGATGELFF. The DNA for the CDR3 is TGTGCCAGCAGGACAACAGGGGGGGCCACCGGGGAGCTGTTTTTT.